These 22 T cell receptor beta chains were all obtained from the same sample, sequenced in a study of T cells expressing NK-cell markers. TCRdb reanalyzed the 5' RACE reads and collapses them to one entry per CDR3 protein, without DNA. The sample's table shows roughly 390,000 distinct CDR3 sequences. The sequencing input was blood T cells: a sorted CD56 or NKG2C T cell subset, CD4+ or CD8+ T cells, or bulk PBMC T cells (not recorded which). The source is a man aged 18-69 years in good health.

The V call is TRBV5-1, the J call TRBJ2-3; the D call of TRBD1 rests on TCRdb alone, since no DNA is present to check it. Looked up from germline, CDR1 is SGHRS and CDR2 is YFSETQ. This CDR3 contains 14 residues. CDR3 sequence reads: CASSRALSEDTQYF.

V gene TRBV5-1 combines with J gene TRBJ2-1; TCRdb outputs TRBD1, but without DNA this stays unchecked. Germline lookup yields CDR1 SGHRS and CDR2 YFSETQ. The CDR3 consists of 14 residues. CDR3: CASSNGGFVYEQFF.

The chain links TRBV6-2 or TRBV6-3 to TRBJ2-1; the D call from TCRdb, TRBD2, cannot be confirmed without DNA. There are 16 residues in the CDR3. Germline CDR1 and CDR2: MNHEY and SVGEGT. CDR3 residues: CASSPLAGGYYNEQFF.

The CDR3 region is CASSEVWQVTGELFF. This chain connects TRBV2 to TRBJ2-2. The CDR3 extends over 15 amino acids. The germline V gene encodes CDR1 SNHLY and CDR2 FYNNEI.

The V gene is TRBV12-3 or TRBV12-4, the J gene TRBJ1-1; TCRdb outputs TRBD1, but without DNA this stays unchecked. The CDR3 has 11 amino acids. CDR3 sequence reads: CASSSRGEAFF.

CDR3 sequence reads: CACSPSGANVLTF. The J gene is TRBJ2-6, the V gene TRBV7-9. CDR3 length: 13 residues. From germline, CDR1 is SEHNR and CDR2 FQNEAQ (reference sequence).

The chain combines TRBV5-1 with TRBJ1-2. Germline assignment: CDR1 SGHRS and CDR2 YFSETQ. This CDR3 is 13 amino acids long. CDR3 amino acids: CASSLFEEGIYTF.

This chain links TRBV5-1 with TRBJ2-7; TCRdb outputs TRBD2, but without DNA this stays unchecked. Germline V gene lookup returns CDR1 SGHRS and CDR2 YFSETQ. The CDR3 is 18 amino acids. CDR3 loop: CASSLGTSGGFSSYEQYF. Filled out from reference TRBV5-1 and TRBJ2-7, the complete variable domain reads KAGVTQTPRYLIKTRGQQVTLSCSPISGHRSVSWYQQTPGQGLQFLFEYFSETQRNKGNFPGRFSGRQFSNSRSEMNVSTLELGDSALYLCASSLGTSGGFSSYEQYFGPGTRLTVT.

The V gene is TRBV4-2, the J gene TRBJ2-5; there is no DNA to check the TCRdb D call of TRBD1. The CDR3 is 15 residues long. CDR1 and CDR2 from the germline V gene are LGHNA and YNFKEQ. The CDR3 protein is CASSQVGIYQETQYF.

The CDR3 is CASSPRMGVNYGYTF. The chain recombines TRBV27 with TRBJ1-2; the TCRdb D gene call, TRBD1, has no DNA to confirm it. CDR3 length equals 15 residues. Germline assignment: CDR1 MNHEY and CDR2 SMNVEV (reference sequence).

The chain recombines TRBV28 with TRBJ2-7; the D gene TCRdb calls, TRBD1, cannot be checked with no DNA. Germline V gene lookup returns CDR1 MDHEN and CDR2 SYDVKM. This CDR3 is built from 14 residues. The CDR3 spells CASILGQGAREQYF.

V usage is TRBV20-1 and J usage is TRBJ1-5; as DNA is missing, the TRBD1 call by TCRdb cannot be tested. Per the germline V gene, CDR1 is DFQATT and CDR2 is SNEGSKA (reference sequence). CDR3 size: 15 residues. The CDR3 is CSALTGTGSNQPQHF.

The CDR3 spells CSARVDPITTEAFF. The V call is TRBV20-1, the J call TRBJ1-1. The length of the CDR3 is 14 residues. From germline, CDR1 is DFQATT and CDR2 SNEGSKA (reference sequence).

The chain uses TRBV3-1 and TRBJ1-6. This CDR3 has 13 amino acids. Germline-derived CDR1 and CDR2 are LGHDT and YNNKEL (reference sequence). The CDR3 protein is CASSQEGGLPLHF.

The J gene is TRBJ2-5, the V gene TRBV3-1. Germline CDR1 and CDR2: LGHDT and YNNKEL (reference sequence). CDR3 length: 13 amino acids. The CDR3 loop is CASSQMRQETQYF.

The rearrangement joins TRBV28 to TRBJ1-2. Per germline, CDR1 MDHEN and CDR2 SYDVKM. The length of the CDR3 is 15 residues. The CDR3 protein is CASSLKPERVGGYTF.

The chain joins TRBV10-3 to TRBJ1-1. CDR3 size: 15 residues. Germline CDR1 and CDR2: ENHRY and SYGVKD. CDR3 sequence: CAISDGGSENTEAFF.

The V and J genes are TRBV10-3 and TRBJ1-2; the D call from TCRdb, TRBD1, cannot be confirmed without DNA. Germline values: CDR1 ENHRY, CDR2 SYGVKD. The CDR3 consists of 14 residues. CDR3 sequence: CAIMNGAGGDGYTF.

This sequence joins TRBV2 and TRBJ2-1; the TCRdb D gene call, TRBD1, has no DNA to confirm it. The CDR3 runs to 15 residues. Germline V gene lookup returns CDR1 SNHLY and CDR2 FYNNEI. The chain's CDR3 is CASSEGGGLQNEQFF.

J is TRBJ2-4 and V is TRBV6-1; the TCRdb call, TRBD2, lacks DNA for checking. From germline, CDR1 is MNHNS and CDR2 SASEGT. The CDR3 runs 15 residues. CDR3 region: CASSTYRGGENIQYF.

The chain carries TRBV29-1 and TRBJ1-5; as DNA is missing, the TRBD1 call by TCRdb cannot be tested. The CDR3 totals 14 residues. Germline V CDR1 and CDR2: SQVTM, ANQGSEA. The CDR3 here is CSVADRAGDQPQHF.

CDR3: CASSLVTQVGNEQFF. V is TRBV5-1 and J is TRBJ2-1; the TRBD1 assignment by TCRdb is unverifiable without DNA. Germline V lookup: CDR1 SGHRS, CDR2 YFSETQ. The CDR3 is 15 residues long.